Shown below are 12 T cell receptor beta chains from a single sample sequenced in a study of T cells in Graves' hyperthyroidism and ophthalmopathy. What was amplified from RNA transcripts were TCR beta CDR3 regions. HTBI primers were employed in a first-round RT-PCR of the TCR CDR3. MiXCR, applied by TCRdb to the multiplex PCR reads, yields one record per CDR3 protein. The sample has about 350,000 distinct CDR3 sequences, about 20% seen once. Sequences were obtained from blood. The origin of the receptors is a woman under 30 with Graves' hyperthyroidism.

This clonotype has a count of ten or more. DNA for the CDR3: TGTGCCAGCAGTTACACAGGGGGAATCAAAAACATTCAGTACTTC. Amino acids: CASSYTGGIKNIQYF. The V call is TRBV6-5, the J call TRBJ2-4; 8 bases match TRBD1. After removal of 2 bases from V and 3 bases from J, the junction contained 3 bases not matched to a gene. Germline CDR1 is MNHEY and CDR2 is SVGAGI. This CDR3 spans 15 amino acids.

This clonotype has more than one count but fewer than ten. An end of the junction does not agree with germline; a read error may underlie this. The chain is built from TRBV11-2 and TRBJ2-5, with TRBD1 matching over 10 bases. The V gene's germline CDR1 is SGHAT and CDR2 FQNNGV. The CDR3 extends over 15 amino acids. As DNA, the CDR3 is TGTGCCAGCAGCCAAGGGGACAGGGGCCAAGATACCCAGTACTTC. Protein product: CASSQGDRGQDTQYF.

This clonotype was observed at least ten times. The gene calls are TRBV7-8 and TRBJ1-5; 7 bases are shared with TRBD1. This CDR3 is 14 amino acids long. Germline lookup yields CDR1 SGHVS and CDR2 FQNEAQ. V gave up 6 bases and J gave up 7 bases; unmatched junction bases: 9. CDR3 loop: CASSPGTVGQPQHF. CDR3 nucleotide sequence: TGTGCCAGCAGTCCCGGGACAGTGGGGCAGCCCCAGCATTTT.

This clonotype occurred many times. The chain uses TRBV5-1 and TRBJ1-1, with D possibly matching TRBD1 (5 bases). The germline V and J ends were trimmed by 0 bases and 5 bases, with 14 bases remaining between them. The CDR3 covers 15 residues. Germline lookup yields CDR1 SGHRS and CDR2 YFSETQ. The chain's CDR3 is CASSLDVGVRTEAFF. In nucleotides, the CDR3 is TGCGCCAGCAGCTTGGATGTGGGGGTACGAACTGAAGCTTTCTTT.

This clonotype was seen repeatedly, ten times or more. The rearrangement uses TRBV4-1 and TRBJ2-5; the D is unclear. The V gene's germline CDR1 is MGHRA and CDR2 YSYEKL. Trimming took off 1 base at V and 2 bases at J, with 11 bases between the two ends. There are 15 residues in the CDR3. CDR3 amino acids: CASSQVPLGQETQYF. For the CDR3, the DNA is TGCGCCAGCAGCCAAGTACCTCTAGGTCAAGAGACCCAGTACTTC.

The rearrangement uses TRBV5-1 and TRBJ1-1, with TRBD1 identical over 9 bases. CDR1 is SGHRS and CDR2 is YFSETQ in the germline V gene. Trimming at V came to 4 bases and at J to 11 bases, leaving 6 bases not matched to a gene. The CDR3 is made up of 12 amino acids. As DNA, the CDR3 is TGCGCCAGCAGCATCTGGACAGGGGAGGCTTTCTTT. It codes for CASSIWTGEAFF. The full variable domain, with the rest looked up from reference TRBV5-1 and TRBJ1-1, is KAGVTQTPRYLIKTRGQQVTLSCSPISGHRSVSWYQQTPGQGLQFLFEYFSETQRNKGNFPGRFSGRQFSNSRSEMNVSTLELGDSALYLCASSIWTGEAFFGQGTRLTVV.

Many counts were recorded for this clonotype. This chain uses TRBV28 with TRBJ2-6; no reliable D call. Deletions cut 6 bases from V and 6 bases from J, with 9 bases between. The germline gives CDR1 MDHEN, CDR2 SYDVKM. This CDR3 has 13 amino acids. CDR3 bases: TGTGCCAGCAGGATCCCTACGGCCAACGTCCTGACTTTC. It codes for CASRIPTANVLTF.

The rearrangement uses TRBV2 and TRBJ1-1; D remains unclear. There are 12 residues in the CDR3. The V end lost 9 bases, the J end lost 3 bases, and 11 bases lay between the germline ends. CDR1 is SNHLY, CDR2 FYNNEI, per germline. This CDR3 is CASLNPYTEAFF. CDR3 DNA: TGTGCCAGTTTAAACCCCTACACTGAAGCTTTCTTT.

This clonotype appeared many times. A read error may be the cause here, since a much bigger clone is one base away. The chain recombines TRBV12-3 or TRBV12-4 with TRBJ2-2; possibly TRBD1 or TRBD2 for D (7 bases each). The CDR3 consists of 12 residues. CDR3 residues: CASSSAGGELCF. The CDR3 coding sequence is TGTGCCAGCAGTTCTGCAGGGGGGGAGCTGTGTTTT.

This clonotype was seen many times. The V and J genes are TRBV15 and TRBJ2-2; the D gene is possibly TRBD1 (5 bases). V lost 6 bases, J lost 3 bases, and 11 bases lay in between. The CDR3 runs 14 residues. Germline assignment: CDR1 LNHNV and CDR2 YYDKDF (reference sequence). DNA of the CDR3: TGTGCCACCAGAGGTGAAGGGGACACCGGGGAGCTGTTTTTT. It is translated as CATRGEGDTGELFF.

This clonotype was observed many times. The chain recombines TRBV6-1 with TRBJ2-7; D may match TRBD1 or TRBD2 (5 bases each). Germline lookup yields CDR1 MNHNS and CDR2 SASEGT. This CDR3 has 14 residues. Trimming removed 2 bases from V and 3 bases from J, with 11 bases in between. Here the CDR3 reads CASSERDRLYEQYF. For the CDR3, the DNA is TGTGCCAGCAGTGAACGGGACCGACTCTACGAGCAGTACTTC.

The chain has TRBV24-1 and TRBJ1-2; TRBD1 matches 7 bases. V shed 7 bases, J shed 6 bases, and the junction held 10 bases outside the gene matches. The germline V gene encodes CDR1 KGHDR and CDR2 SFDVKD. CDR3 size: 14 residues. The CDR3 nucleotides read TGTGCCACCAGAGAGACAGGGCGCGGGGATGGCTACACCTTC. Amino acid sequence: CATRETGRGDGYTF.